The present T cell receptor beta chain was sequenced within a study of regulatory T cells in long-lasting Graves disease (dated by TCRdb to the early 2020s). General notes on the study: Persistent Graves' disease meant more than 5 years of antithyroid drug treatment with TSH receptor autoantibodies that stayed positive. A total of around 35 samples underwent TCR sequencing: some 13 from persistent and around 20 from newly diagnosed Graves' disease patients. The study was registered as a clinical trial and conducted in China. Antithyroid drugs had been taken for approximately 9.7 years on average by persistent Graves' disease patients in the clinical cohort. Peripheral blood TCR sequencing and RNA sequencing compared persistent Graves' disease patients with newly diagnosed Graves' disease patients. The research as a whole found: Sequencing and analysis were limited to the TCR beta chain. More public clonotypes were shared among persistent patients (approximately 3,000) than among newly diagnosed patients (966). Persistent Graves' disease patients showed lower TCR Shannon entropy and fewer highly expanded clones than newly diagnosed patients, suggesting clonal expansion. Persistent disease showed preferential use of TRBV28, TRBJ1-2 and TRBJ2-5, whereas newly diagnosed disease favored TRBV20-1 and TRBJ2-1. The study examined only peripheral blood because the primary lesion, thyroid tissue, could not be accessed. The small sample size was acknowledged by the authors as a limitation that may reduce accuracy.

The sample's time point label, in plain terms: persistent/refractory GD, antithyroid drugs over 5 years with positive TRAb. RNA was extracted from PBMCs in TRIzol for both TCR sequencing and RNA sequencing. Graves' disease was diagnosed according to American Thyroid Association guidelines. The patients came from an endocrinology department in Xi'an, China. Each patient gave 7 to 9.5 milliliters of peripheral blood, collected in an EDTA anticoagulant tube. Ficoll Paque Plus density gradient separation was used to isolate PBMCs, and no additional T cell sorting was done. An Agilent 2100 Bioanalyzer and agarose gel were used to check RNA quality, and a NanoDrop 2000 was used to measure RNA concentration. This clonotype was detected ten times or more. It lacks a known antigen. No much larger clone exists at a distance of one base, and base qualities are not known. The CDR3 sequence holds 13 residues, the cysteine and phenylalanine included. Left in the record is the CDR3 DNA by itself, 39 bases read in frame from the first base. Per the germline V gene, MDHEN is the CDR1 and SYDVKM is the CDR2. Trimming at the junction amounts to 7 bases on V and 2 bases on J, and the germline ends lie 12 bases apart.

The library was made by multiplex PCR. For sequencing, an Illumina HiSeq 4000 was employed. CDR3 regions were amplified by Arm-PCR with iRepertoire HTBI primers to construct TCR beta libraries. PCR products were gel purified before sequencing. The study's processing was this. Across samples, some 62 TRBV and 13 to 15 TRBJ segments were identified and used for gene usage analysis of CDR3 amino acid clonotypes. Filtered high-quality paired reads were merged into contigs using COPE and FqMerger. BLAST was used to align contigs to the IMGT TRBV, TRBD and TRBJ reference genes, and CDR3 was defined following IMGT. Any clonotype with a frequency above 0.1% was counted as a highly expanded clone. Shannon entropy served as the measure of repertoire diversity, while the Gini coefficient captured V-J evenness. Public clonotypes were defined as clonotypes shared by more than one individual. TCRdb reanalyzed the raw reads on its own, using fastp at Q25 for trimming and MiXCR for clone calling, and kept in-frame beta chains. Each CDR3 protein appears once, grouped with its most common genes and DNA. These V and J calls derive from TCRdb rather than the authors' analysis. The sample table contains around 400,000 distinct CDR3 sequences; only one count was recorded for roughly 23% of them. The biggest ten clones account for 25% to 30% of the sample.

The TCR comes from a woman aged 40 to 50 with Graves disease. Donor details come from another sample of the same person, matched by shared clones. Source: peripheral blood mononuclear cells (PBMCs), taken when the disease was refractory, from a patient treated with antithyroid drugs. The chain employs TRBV28 and TRBJ2-7; perhaps TRBD1 is the D gene, with 6 bases matching. DNA sequence: TGTGCCAGCACCCCGGGACACACCTACGAGCAGTACTTC. It specifies CASTPGHTYEQYF.